Presented here are 9 T cell receptor beta chains from one specimen sequenced in a study of T cell clones after liver transplantation. The protocol was immunoSEQ multiplex PCR, while the TCRdb copy is restricted to in-frame clones and leaves out a portion. Of tens of thousands of clones listed, about 80% are singletons. Sequenced material: CD4+ T cells from blood, taken 12 months after liver transplant. These receptors came from a human patient who received a liver transplant. T cells may partly derive from the graft donor.

The J gene is TRBJ1-2, the V gene TRBV10-2; D not resolved. V was trimmed by 0 bases and J by 5 bases, leaving 13 bases between them. The CDR3 has 15 amino acids. The germline CDR1 and CDR2 sequences are WSHSY and SAAADI. CDR3 in amino acids: CASSESGARRYGYTF. The CDR3, as DNA: TGCGCCAGCAGTGAGTCAGGTGCCAGGAGGTATGGCTACACCTTC.

The gene calls are TRBV9 and TRBJ2-1; a possible D gene is TRBD1 (5 bases). This CDR3 has 16 amino acids. CDR1 is SGDLS and CDR2 is YYNGEE in the germline V gene. V dropped 0 bases and J dropped 1 base, with 11 bases sitting between them. The CDR3 bases are TGTGCCAGCAGCGTAGATCAGGGCCGATCCTACAATGAGCAGTTCTTC. Amino acids: CASSVDQGRSYNEQFF.

Here the CDR3 DNA reads TGTGCCAGCAGCCCATCGCGGGACCTAAAATACGAGCAGTACTTC. This gives the protein CASSPSRDLKYEQYF. This sequence joins TRBV7-9 and TRBJ2-7; perhaps TRBD2 as D (6 bases). V lost 5 bases to trimming and J lost 4 bases, with 18 bases between them. CDR3 length equals 15 residues. CDR1 and CDR2 (germline): SEHNR, FQNEAQ (reference sequence).

The V call is TRBV5-1, the J call TRBJ2-5; 11 bases are shared with TRBD1. V lost 0 bases, J lost 5 bases, and 3 bases stayed unmatched. The CDR3 spans 15 residues. CDR1 is SGHRS, CDR2 YFSETQ, per germline. The CDR3 sequence: CASSLAGTGGETQYF. Here the CDR3 DNA reads TGCGCCAGCAGCTTGGCCGGGACAGGGGGGGAGACCCAGTACTTC.

The chain employs TRBV9 and TRBJ1-2; TRBD1 matches at 8 bases. Germline CDR1 reads SGDLS; CDR2 reads YYNGEE. The CDR3 is made up of 17 amino acids. J was trimmed by 1 base and V by 0 bases; bases with no gene match: 8. The CDR3 DNA follows: TGTGCCAGCAGCGTAGAAGGCGGACAGGGTCTTAACTATGGCTACACCTTC. It codes for CASSVEGGQGLNYGYTF.

The V call is TRBV5-1, the J call TRBJ2-7; 8 bases match TRBD1. The V gene's germline CDR1 is SGHRS and CDR2 YFSETQ. V lost 0 bases, J lost 5 bases, and 7 bases stayed unmatched. The CDR3 has 15 amino acids. CDR3 nucleotide sequence: TGCGCCAGCAGCTTGGTTAGGACAGGGTATGACGAGCAGTACTTC. Translated: CASSLVRTGYDEQYF.

The rearrangement links TRBV5-1 to TRBJ2-2; 7 bases are a match to TRBD2. This CDR3 comprises 15 residues. Germline V gene lookup returns CDR1 SGHRS and CDR2 YFSETQ. Unmatched junction bases numbered 7, after V lost 4 bases and J lost 4 bases. The CDR3 protein is CASSPSAGPTGELFF. The CDR3 nucleotides are TGCGCCAGCAGCCCCTCAGCGGGACCCACCGGGGAGCTGTTTTTT. Complete variable domain (other parts from reference TRBV5-1 and TRBJ2-2): KAGVTQTPRYLIKTRGQQVTLSCSPISGHRSVSWYQQTPGQGLQFLFEYFSETQRNKGNFPGRFSGRQFSNSRSEMNVSTLELGDSALYLCASSPSAGPTGELFFGEGSRLTVL.

This chain connects TRBV28 to TRBJ1-2; maybe TRBD1 (6 bases). CDR3 size: 13 residues. Per germline, CDR1 MDHEN and CDR2 SYDVKM. V was cut by 4 bases and J by 3 bases, with 9 bases left in between. Here the CDR3 reads CASSWGRHYGYTF. The CDR3 DNA reads TGTGCCAGCAGTTGGGGGCGGCACTATGGCTACACCTTC.

This clone was found once. The chain combines TRBV28 with TRBJ2-4; perhaps TRBD2 as D (5 bases). The CDR3 consists of 14 residues. The V and J ends lost 1 base and 2 bases respectively, with 6 bases between them. Germline CDR1 MDHEN, CDR2 SYDVKM. The CDR3 DNA reads as TGTGCCAGCAGTTTATCCGGGACCAAAAACATTCAGTACTTC. This encodes CASSLSGTKNIQYF.